The 26 T cell receptor beta chains below were found in one sample sequenced in a study of post-analysis software for immune sequencing data. Each TCR beta cDNA library carried unique molecular identifiers. One entry per CDR3 protein, called by TCRdb with MiXCR from the PCR reads. Here the sample spans under 650,000 distinct CDR3 sequences, 44% being singletons. These receptors are not linked to any known antigen. General observations from the study: Relative to controls, patients had a few TRBV segments at higher frequency, with TRBV5-6, TRBV5-1 and TRBV20-1 among these.

Sequenced input: blood. These receptors were taken from a girl under 18 with multiple sclerosis.

The chain links TRBV10-2 to TRBJ2-5; TRBD2 agrees at 7 bases. The germline gives CDR1 WSHSY, CDR2 SAAADI. CDR3 size: 15 residues. V was pared by 8 bases and J by 0 bases, with 9 bases of the junction left unmatched. In DNA form, the CDR3 reads TGCGCCAGCCGCACCGGACTAGTTTACCAAGAGACCCAGTACTTC. Its translation is CASRTGLVYQETQYF.

J is TRBJ2-6 and V is TRBV6-4; tentative D call: TRBD2 (6 bases). The CDR3 is 15 residues long. Germline loops: CDR1 MRHNA, CDR2 SNTAGT. The germline V and J ends were trimmed by 4 bases and 4 bases, with 11 bases remaining between them. The DNA of the CDR3 is TGTGCCAGCAGTGCGAAGGGAGGAGGGGCCAACGTCCTGACTTTC. This encodes CASSAKGGGANVLTF.

The chain carries TRBV6-4 and TRBJ2-3; 14 nucleotides align to TRBD2. The V segment lost 6 bases and the J segment 4 bases; nucleotides outside the gene matches: 6. CDR1 is MRHNA and CDR2 is SNTAGT in the germline V gene. This CDR3 has 16 amino acids. The CDR3 region is CASSGGLAGAADTQYF. The CDR3, as DNA: TGTGCCAGCAGCGGGGGACTAGCGGGGGCCGCAGATACGCAGTATTTT.

This clonotype was observed a handful of times. The rearrangement links TRBV5-1 to TRBJ1-2, with unresolved D. Germline V gene lookup returns CDR1 SGHRS and CDR2 YFSETQ. V was trimmed by 0 bases and J by 4 bases, leaving 10 bases between them. This CDR3 has 14 residues. CDR3 sequence reads: CASSLEQASYGYTF. The CDR3 DNA is TGCGCCAGCAGCTTGGAGCAGGCTTCCTATGGCTACACCTTC.

This rearrangement joins TRBV12-3 or TRBV12-4 to TRBJ2-1, with D perhaps TRBD1 (5 bases). This CDR3 contains 14 residues. Trimming cost V 4 bases and J 7 bases, with 14 bases left between them. The CDR3 reads CASSSQGSRNEQFF. The CDR3 DNA reads TGTGCCAGCAGTTCTCAGGGTAGTCGGAATGAGCAGTTCTTC.

The sample holds a few counts of this clonotype. The V call is TRBV4-1, the J call TRBJ2-7; a possible D gene is TRBD2 (5 bases). V gave up 0 bases and J gave up 5 bases, with 14 bases separating them. The germline CDR1 and CDR2 sequences are MGHRA and YSYEKL. There are 15 residues in the CDR3. CDR3 amino acids: CASSQDKGLSNEQYF. CDR3 bases: TGCGCCAGCAGCCAAGATAAAGGACTGTCGAACGAGCAGTACTTC.

The CDR3: CASSVAGATNEKLFF. DNA for the CDR3: TGCGCCAGCAGCGTCGCGGGGGCAACTAATGAAAAACTGTTTTTT. This chain joins TRBV5-1 and TRBJ1-4; maybe TRBD1 (5 bases). V lost 4 bases and J lost 0, with 10 bases in between. The V gene's germline CDR1 is SGHRS and CDR2 YFSETQ. The CDR3 extends over 15 amino acids. The full variable domain, with the rest looked up from reference TRBV5-1 and TRBJ1-4, is KAGVTQTPRYLIKTRGQQVTLSCSPISGHRSVSWYQQTPGQGLQFLFEYFSETQRNKGNFPGRFSGRQFSNSRSEMNVSTLELGDSALYLCASSVAGATNEKLFFGSGTQLSVL.

The chain links TRBV7-8 to TRBJ2-1; TRBD1 is a possible D gene (6 bases). The V and J ends lost 6 bases and 1 base respectively, with 28 bases between them. Germline CDR1 and CDR2: SGHVS and FQNEAQ. CDR3 size: 20 residues. This chain's CDR3 is CASRLEPGALGGRSYNEQFF. DNA for the CDR3: TGTGCCAGCAGACTAGAGCCAGGGGCACTAGGTGGGAGATCCTACAATGAGCAGTTCTTC.

This clonotype turned up a few times. The chain couples TRBV5-6 to TRBJ2-3; 8 nucleotides line up with TRBD2. V lost 1 base and J lost 3; bases outside the gene matches: 4. The CDR3 loop spans 15 amino acids. The V gene's germline CDR1 is SGHDT and CDR2 YYEEEE. The DNA of the CDR3 is TGTGCCAGCAGCTTGAAATTAGCGGGAACAGATACGCAGTATTTT. This encodes CASSLKLAGTDTQYF.

This clonotype was counted between two and nine times. CDR3 in DNA: TGCAGTGCTAGATCTCCGGGACAGGGGGAAAAGGCCTACGAGCAGTTCTTC. Its protein is CSARSPGQGEKAYEQFF. The V call is TRBV20-1, the J call TRBJ2-1; TRBD1 matches at 11 bases. CDR3 length equals 17 residues. Losses at the gene ends were 2 bases for V and 10 bases for J; bases not matched to a gene: 16. CDR1 DFQATT and CDR2 SNEGSKA come from the germline V gene (reference sequence).

The chain recombines TRBV2 with TRBJ2-1; 7 bases are a match to TRBD1. The V gene's germline CDR1 is SNHLY and CDR2 FYNNEI. CDR3 length: 15 residues. V was clipped by 4 bases and J by 2 bases; unmatched bases: 5. For the CDR3, the DNA is TGTGCCAGCAGTGTGAGAGGACAGGCCTACAATGAGCAGTTCTTC. This gives the protein CASSVRGQAYNEQFF.

On this clonotype itself: Germline is not matched at one junction end, which may reflect a read error. The CDR3 DNA is TGTGCCAGCAGCCTAAGGACAGCCCCCTCTGGGGCCAACATCCTGACTTTC. Translating it yields CASSLRTAPSGANILTF. V and J are TRBV4-2 and TRBJ2-6; D is perhaps TRBD1 (6 bases). CDR3 size: 17 residues. CDR1 is LGHNA, CDR2 YNFKEQ, per germline.

The rearrangement joins TRBV12-3 or TRBV12-4 to TRBJ2-7, with D uncertain. The length of the CDR3 is 13 residues. The germline V and J ends were trimmed by 7 bases and 0 bases, with 10 bases remaining between them. DNA of the CDR3: TGTGCCAGCATTCTTAAAGGCTCCTACGAGCAGTACTTC. Translated, it gives CASILKGSYEQYF.

The chain combines TRBV9 with TRBJ2-1; tentatively, D is TRBD1 (5 bases). CDR3 length: 15 residues. Germline values: CDR1 SGDLS, CDR2 YYNGEE. The V and J ends lost 4 bases and 4 bases respectively, with 15 bases between them. This CDR3 reads CASSSRQPTYNEQFF. CDR3 sequence (DNA): TGTGCCAGCAGCTCACGACAGCCGACTTACAATGAGCAGTTCTTC.

The chain combines TRBV5-1 with TRBJ1-2; 9 nucleotides align to TRBD1. This CDR3 is built from 16 residues. In germline, CDR1 is SGHRS, CDR2 YFSETQ. V lost 2 bases to trimming and J lost 7 bases; unmatched junction nucleotides: 12. This CDR3 reads CASSFQTGGAFRGYTF. CDR3 nucleotide sequence: TGCGCCAGCAGCTTCCAAACAGGGGGCGCGTTTCGTGGCTACACCTTC. The entire variable domain, with the rest obtained from reference TRBV5-1 and TRBJ1-2, is as follows: KAGVTQTPRYLIKTRGQQVTLSCSPISGHRSVSWYQQTPGQGLQFLFEYFSETQRNKGNFPGRFSGRQFSNSRSEMNVSTLELGDSALYLCASSFQTGGAFRGYTFGSGTRLTVV.

Concerning this clonotype: One end of the junction fails to match germline, which may point to a read error. The chain recombines TRBV12-3 or TRBV12-4 with TRBJ2-3; D might be TRBD2 (7 bases). The CDR3 is 16 amino acids. CDR3 DNA: TGTGCCAGCAGTTTAATAGGGCGGGGGCCAGCAGATGCGCAGTATTTT. Amino acid sequence: CASSLIGRGPADAQYF.

The rearrangement joins TRBV29-1 to TRBJ2-1, with D tentatively TRBD2 (6 bases). CDR3 length: 11 residues. V gave up 4 bases and J gave up 12 bases, with 13 bases separating them. Germline V lookup: CDR1 SQVTM, CDR2 ANQGSEA. The CDR3: CSVAGQGGQFF. The CDR3 nucleotides are TGCAGCGTTGCGGGGCAGGGAGGGCAGTTCTTC.

This clonotype occurred a few times. At one of its ends the junction is not consistent with the germline gene, which may arise from a read error. The chain carries TRBV20-1 and TRBJ2-6, with 10 positions matching TRBD1. The CDR3 is made up of 17 amino acids. The germline gives CDR1 DFQATT, CDR2 SNEGSKA (reference sequence). CDR3: CSARVTGGASGANVRTF. The CDR3 region has the DNA TGCAGTGCTAGGGTGACAGGGGGCGCGTCTGGGGCCAACGTCCGGACTTTC.

In its sample, this clonotype was seen a few times. A read error may produce the germline difference seen at one junction end. This rearrangement joins TRBV3-1 to TRBJ2-3; the D call may be TRBD1 or TRBD2 (5 bases each). From germline, CDR1 is LGHDT and CDR2 YNNKEL (reference sequence). This CDR3 spans 16 amino acids. Here the CDR3 DNA reads TGTGCCAGCAGCGGAATCCCGGGACCAAGCAGAGATACGCAGTATTTT. Protein product: CASSGIPGPSRDTQYF.

The V call is TRBV10-3, the J call TRBJ2-7, with D maybe TRBD2 (5 bases). Looked up from germline, CDR1 is ENHRY and CDR2 is SYGVKD. Trimming shortened V by 10 bases and J by 0 bases, and 16 bases separated the two germline ends. CDR3 length: 14 amino acids. In DNA form, the CDR3 reads TGTGCCACAGGACGGGGTGGGATCTCCTACGAGCAGTACTTC. This gives the protein CATGRGGISYEQYF.

This clonotype was observed many times. The chain links TRBV6-2 or TRBV6-3 to TRBJ2-3; 9 positions agree with TRBD2. This CDR3 is 15 amino acids long. V lost 2 bases, J lost 0 bases, and 0 bases stayed unmatched. CDR1 is MNHEY, CDR2 SVGEGT, per germline. In nucleotides, the CDR3 is TGTGCCAGCAGTTACACTAGCGGGAGCACAGATACGCAGTATTTT. Its protein is CASSYTSGSTDTQYF.

This chain joins TRBV12-3 or TRBV12-4 and TRBJ2-5, with D possibly TRBD2 on 7 matching bases. Trimming stripped 7 bases from V and 7 bases from J, with 16 bases between. The CDR3 is made up of 13 amino acids. The CDR3 bases are TGTGCCAGCAACGATCGGGGGGCTCGGACCCAGTACTTC. It is translated as CASNDRGARTQYF.

The chain carries TRBV3-1 and TRBJ2-7; 12 positions agree with TRBD2. The CDR3 has 17 residues. Germline V CDR1 and CDR2: LGHDT, YNNKEL (reference sequence). The V segment lost 1 base and the J segment 0 bases; nucleotides outside the gene matches: 4. The CDR3 region has the DNA TGTGCCAGCAGCCAAGTCCCGGGACTAGCGGGCTCCTACGAGCAGTACTTC. It yields the protein CASSQVPGLAGSYEQYF.

The rearrangement joins TRBV7-9 to TRBJ2-7, with D possibly being TRBD2 (6 bases). This CDR3 spans 15 amino acids. Germline CDR1 and CDR2: SEHNR and FQNEAQ (reference sequence). Trimming removed 4 bases from V and 0 bases from J, with 13 bases in between. The CDR3 is CASSSGGVPSYEQYF. The CDR3 DNA is TGTGCCAGCAGCTCCGGAGGGGTCCCCTCCTACGAGCAGTACTTC.

This clonotype came up a few times. The V and J genes are TRBV20-1 and TRBJ2-5; TRBD2 matches 14 bases. The V gene end was trimmed by 3 bases and the J gene end by 4 bases; junction bases not matched to a gene: 4. Germline V gives CDR1 DFQATT, CDR2 SNEGSKA (reference sequence). The CDR3 loop spans 15 amino acids. The DNA for the CDR3 is TGCAGTGCTAGCCCGGGACTAGCGGGAGTAGAGACCCAGTACTTC. It yields the protein CSASPGLAGVETQYF.

The gene calls are TRBV7-9 and TRBJ2-5; 8 bases map to TRBD2. CDR3 length: 14 amino acids. J gave up 5 bases and V 5 bases, and 7 bases lay outside the gene matches. Per germline, CDR1 SEHNR and CDR2 FQNEAQ (reference sequence). CDR3 loop: CASSPSGSWETQYF. The CDR3 nucleotides are TGTGCCAGCAGCCCCAGCGGGAGCTGGGAGACCCAGTACTTC.